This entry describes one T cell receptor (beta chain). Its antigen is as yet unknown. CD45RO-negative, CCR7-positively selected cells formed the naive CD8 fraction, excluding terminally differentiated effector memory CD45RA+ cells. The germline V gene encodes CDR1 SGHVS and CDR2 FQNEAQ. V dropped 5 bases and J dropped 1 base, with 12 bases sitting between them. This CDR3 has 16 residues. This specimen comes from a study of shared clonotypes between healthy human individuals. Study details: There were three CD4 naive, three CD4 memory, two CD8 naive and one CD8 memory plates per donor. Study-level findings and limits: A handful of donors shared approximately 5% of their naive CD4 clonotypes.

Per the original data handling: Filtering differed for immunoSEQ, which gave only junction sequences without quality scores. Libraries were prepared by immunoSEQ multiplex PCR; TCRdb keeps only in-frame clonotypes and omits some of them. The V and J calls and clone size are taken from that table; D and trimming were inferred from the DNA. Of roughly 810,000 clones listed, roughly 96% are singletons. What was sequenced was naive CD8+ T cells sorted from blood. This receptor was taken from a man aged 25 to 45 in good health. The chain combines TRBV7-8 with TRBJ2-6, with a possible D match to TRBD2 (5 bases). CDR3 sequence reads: CASSTSGESGANVLTF. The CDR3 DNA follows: TGTGCCAGCAGCACATCCGGGGAATCTGGGGCCAACGTCCTGACTTTC.